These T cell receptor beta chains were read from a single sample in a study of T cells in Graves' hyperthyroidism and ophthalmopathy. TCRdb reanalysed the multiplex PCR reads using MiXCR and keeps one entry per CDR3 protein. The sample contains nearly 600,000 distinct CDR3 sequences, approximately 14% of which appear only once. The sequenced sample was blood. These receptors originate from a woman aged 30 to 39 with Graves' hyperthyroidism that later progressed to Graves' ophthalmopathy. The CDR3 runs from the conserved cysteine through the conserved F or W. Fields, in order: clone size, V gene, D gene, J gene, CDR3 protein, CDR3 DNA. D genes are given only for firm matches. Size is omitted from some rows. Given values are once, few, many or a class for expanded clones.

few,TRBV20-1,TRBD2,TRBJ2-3,CSVEDQGGGTDTQYF,TGCAGTGTAGAAGATCAGGGCGGGGGGACAGATACGCAGTATTTT
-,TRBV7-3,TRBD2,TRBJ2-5,CASSAARGLGGETQYF,TGTGCCAGCAGCGCGGCGAGGGGACTAGGTGGAGAGACCCAGTACTTC
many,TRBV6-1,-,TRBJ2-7,CASSIMAYEQYF,TGTGCCAGCAGCATTATGGCATACGAGCAGTACTTC
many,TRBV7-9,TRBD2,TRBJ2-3,CASRTSASTDTQYF,TGTGCCAGCCGTACTAGCGCAAGCACAGATACGCAGTATTTT
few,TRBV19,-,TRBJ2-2,CASRGQEGTGELFF,TGTGCCAGTAGGGGGCAGGAGGGCACCGGGGAGCTGTTTTTT
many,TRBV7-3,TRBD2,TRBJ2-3,CASSSPSGRALDTQYF,TGTGCCAGCAGCTCGCCTAGCGGGAGGGCCTTGGATACGCAGTATTTT
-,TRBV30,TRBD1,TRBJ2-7,CAWSKGQGLEQYF,TGTGCCTGGAGTAAGGGACAGGGGCTCGAGCAGTACTTC
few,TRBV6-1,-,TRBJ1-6,CASVGSSYNSPLHF,TGTGCCAGCGTGGGGAGCTCCTATAATTCACCCCTCCACTTT
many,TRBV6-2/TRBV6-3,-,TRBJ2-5,CASRRRAQETQYF,TGTGCCAGCAGGCGCCGGGCACAAGAGACCCAGTACTTC
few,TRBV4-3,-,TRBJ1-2,CASSQDPTGQYGYTF,TGCGCCAGCAGCCAAGATCCAACAGGACAGTATGGCTACACCTTC
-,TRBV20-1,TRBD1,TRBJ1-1,CSALGQGLHRGTEAFF,TGCAGTGCTCTGGGACAGGGGTTACATCGGGGGACTGAAGCTTTCTTT
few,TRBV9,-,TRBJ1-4,CASSVGLNEEKLFF,TGTGCCAGCAGCGTAGGTTTGAACGAGGAAAAACTGTTTTTT
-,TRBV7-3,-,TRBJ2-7,CASSLRDGSSYEQYF,TGTGCCAGCAGCTTAAGGGACGGGAGCTCCTACGAGCAGTACTTC
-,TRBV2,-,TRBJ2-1,CASRREPDFYNEQFF,TGTGCCAGCCGGCGGGAACCAGATTTTTACAATGAGCAGTTCTTC
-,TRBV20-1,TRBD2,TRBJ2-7,CSARSGGGYEQYF,TGCAGTGCTAGAAGTGGGGGGGGGTACGAGCAGTACTTC
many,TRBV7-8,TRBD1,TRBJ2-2,CASSLLRGPNTGELFF,TGTGCCAGCAGCCTCCTCAGGGGGCCGAACACCGGGGAGCTGTTTTTT
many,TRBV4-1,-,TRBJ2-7,CASSQSRGSTYEQYF,TGCGCCAGCAGCCAAAGCAGGGGATCTACCTACGAGCAGTACTTC
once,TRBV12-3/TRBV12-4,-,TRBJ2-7,CASSSHSEQYF,TGTGCCAGCAGTTCCCACTCCGAGCAGTACTTC
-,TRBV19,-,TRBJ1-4,CASTSPQGTTNEKLFF,TGTGCCAGCACCTCCCCTCAGGGCACAACTAATGAAAAACTGTTTTTT
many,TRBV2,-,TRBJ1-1,CASSEAEEHTEAFF,TGTGCCAGCAGTGAAGCTGAAGAACACACTGAAGCTTTCTTT
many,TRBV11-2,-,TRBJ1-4,CASSSQGREKLFF,TGTGCCAGCAGCTCACAGGGACGGGAAAAACTGTTTTTT
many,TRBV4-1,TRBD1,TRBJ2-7,CASSREGGSDEQYF,TGCGCCAGCAGCCGGGAAGGGGGCAGCGACGAGCAGTACTTC
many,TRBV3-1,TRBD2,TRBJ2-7,CASSPPFGSGMLDEQYF,TGTGCCAGCAGCCCACCCTTTGGTAGCGGGATGTTGGACGAGCAGTACTTC
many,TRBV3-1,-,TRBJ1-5,CASSQDLTQNQPQHF,TGTGCCAGCAGCCAAGATCTCACTCAGAATCAGCCCCAGCATTTT
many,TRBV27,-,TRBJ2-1,CASSPQLGGVYNEQFF,TGTGCCAGCAGCCCCCAGCTGGGAGGCGTCTACAATGAGCAGTTCTTC
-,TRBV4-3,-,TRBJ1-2,CASSQEKAPGYTF,TGCGCCAGCAGCCAAGAGAAGGCACCTGGCTACACCTTC
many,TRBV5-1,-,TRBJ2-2,CASSQENTGELFF,TGCGCCAGCAGCCAGGAGAACACCGGGGAGCTGTTTTTT
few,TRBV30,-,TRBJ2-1,CAWSLDGSSYNEQFF,TGTGCCTGGAGCCTAGACGGGAGCTCCTACAATGAGCAGTTCTTC
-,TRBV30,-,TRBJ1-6,CAWDRTQSSPLHF,TGTGCCTGGGACCGGACTCAAAGTTCACCCCTCCACTTT
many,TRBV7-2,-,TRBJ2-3,CASSRQQQRGWDTQYF,TGTGCCAGCAGCCGCCAGCAGCAGCGAGGCTGGGATACGCAGTATTTT
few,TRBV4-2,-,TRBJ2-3,CASSLGLTRDTQYF,TGTGCCAGCAGCCTCGGACTGACCCGAGATACGCAGTATTTT
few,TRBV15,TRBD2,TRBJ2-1,CTTSRDHGLGVSNEQFF,TGTACCACCAGCAGAGATCATGGACTAGGGGTGTCCAATGAGCAGTTCTTC
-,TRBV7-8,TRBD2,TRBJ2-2,CASSPAGAVNGELFF,TGTGCCAGCAGCCCAGCGGGAGCGGTCAACGGGGAGCTGTTTTTT
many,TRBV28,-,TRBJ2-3,CATLGEAVQQDTQYF,TGTGCCACCTTGGGGGAGGCAGTTCAACAAGATACGCAGTATTTT
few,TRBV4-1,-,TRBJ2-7,CASSHPGTEEQYF,TGCGCCAGCAGCCACCCCGGGACGGAGGAGCAGTACTTC